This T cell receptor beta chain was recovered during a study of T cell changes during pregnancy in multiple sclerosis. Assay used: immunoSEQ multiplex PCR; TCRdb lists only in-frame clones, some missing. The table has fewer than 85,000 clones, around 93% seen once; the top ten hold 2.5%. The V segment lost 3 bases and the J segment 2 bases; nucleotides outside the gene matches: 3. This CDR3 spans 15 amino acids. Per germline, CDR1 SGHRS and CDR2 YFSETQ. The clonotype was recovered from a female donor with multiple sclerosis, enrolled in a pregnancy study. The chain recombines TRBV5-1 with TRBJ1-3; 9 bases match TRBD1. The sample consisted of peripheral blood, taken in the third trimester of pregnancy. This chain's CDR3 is CASSWDRDAGNTIYF. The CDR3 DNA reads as TGCGCCAGCAGCTGGGACAGGGATGCTGGAAACACCATATATTTT.